The rows below give T cell receptor beta chains drawn from one sample of a study of blood T cell repertoires in COVID-19. TCRdb keeps only in-frame clones here, not all; method: immunoSEQ multiplex PCR. The table records about 91,000 clones, under 85% of them present only once. Material for sequencing was peripheral blood. Every receptor here comes from a man aged 70 or older with acute or convalescent COVID-19. CDR3s include the opening cysteine and the closing phenylalanine or tryptophan. D genes are given only for firm matches. Part of the rows lack a size; the others show once, few, many or a class for expanded clones.

CDR3 length: 17
V gene: TRBV11-3
D gene: TRBD1
clone size: NA
J gene: TRBJ2-1
CDR3 DNA: TGTGCCAGCAGCTTAGGACAGGGGGCGATCTCCTACAATGAGCAGTTCTTC
CDR3 protein: CASSLGQGAISYNEQFF

CDR3 length: 16
V gene: TRBV30
D gene: TRBD1
clone size: few
J gene: TRBJ2-3
CDR3 DNA: TGTGCCTGGAGTTCCGGGACAGGGGGTGGCACAGATACGCAGTATTTT
CDR3 protein: CAWSSGTGGGTDTQYF

CDR3 length: 17
V gene: TRBV3-1/TRBV3-2
D gene: TRBD2
clone size: NA
J gene: TRBJ2-3
CDR3 DNA: TGTGCCAGCAGCCAAGGTCCGCCAACGGGAGGAACAGATACGCAGTATTTT
CDR3 protein: CASSQGPPTGGTDTQYF

CDR3 length: 15
V gene: TRBV7-2
D gene: TRBD1
clone size: once
J gene: TRBJ2-1
CDR3 DNA: TGTGCCAGCAGCCCCTCCGGGGACAGCTACAATGAGCAGTTCTTC
CDR3 protein: CASSPSGDSYNEQFF

CDR3 length: 15
V gene: TRBV19
D gene: TRBD1
clone size: NA
J gene: TRBJ1-1
CDR3 DNA: TGTGCCAGTAGTAGGACAGGGGGCGCGGTCACTGAAGCTTTCTTT
CDR3 protein: CASSRTGGAVTEAFF

CDR3 length: 13
V gene: TRBV3-1/TRBV3-2
D gene: NA
clone size: NA
J gene: TRBJ2-4
CDR3 DNA: TGTGCCAGCAGCAGGGACTCGGGAAACATTCAGTACTTC
CDR3 protein: CASSRDSGNIQYF

CDR3 length: 22
V gene: TRBV6-6
D gene: TRBD2
clone size: NA
J gene: TRBJ2-1
CDR3 DNA: TGTGCCAGCAGTCTCGACAGAACCCCGGGACTAGCGGGAGGGCCTTCCTACAATGAGCAGTTCTTC
CDR3 protein: CASSLDRTPGLAGGPSYNEQFF

CDR3 length: 15
V gene: TRBV28
D gene: TRBD1
clone size: once
J gene: TRBJ1-1
CDR3 DNA: TGTGCCAGCAGTGAGCGACAGGGGGCTCGCCGAGAAGCTTTCTTT
CDR3 protein: CASSERQGARREAFF

CDR3 length: 16
V gene: TRBV5-1
D gene: TRBD1
clone size: NA
J gene: TRBJ1-3
CDR3 DNA: TGCGCCAGCAGCCCGGGGACAGGACTCTCTGGAAACACCATATATTTT
CDR3 protein: CASSPGTGLSGNTIYF

CDR3 length: 16
V gene: TRBV4-3
D gene: TRBD2
clone size: NA
J gene: TRBJ2-2
CDR3 DNA: TGCGCCAGCAGCCAAGAATCTAGCGGGAATCACGGGGAGCTGTTTTTT
CDR3 protein: CASSQESSGNHGELFF

CDR3 length: 19
V gene: TRBV15
D gene: NA
clone size: NA
J gene: TRBJ2-6
CDR3 DNA: TGTGCCACCAGCAGAGATCCGGGAAGGGCCCTCTCTGGGGCCAACGTCCTGACTTTC
CDR3 protein: CATSRDPGRALSGANVLTF

CDR3 length: 17
V gene: TRBV18
D gene: TRBD2
clone size: NA
J gene: TRBJ2-7
CDR3 DNA: TGTGCCAGCTCCCTACTCGGGACTAGCGGGAGCCCCTACGAGCAGTACTTC
CDR3 protein: CASSLLGTSGSPYEQYF